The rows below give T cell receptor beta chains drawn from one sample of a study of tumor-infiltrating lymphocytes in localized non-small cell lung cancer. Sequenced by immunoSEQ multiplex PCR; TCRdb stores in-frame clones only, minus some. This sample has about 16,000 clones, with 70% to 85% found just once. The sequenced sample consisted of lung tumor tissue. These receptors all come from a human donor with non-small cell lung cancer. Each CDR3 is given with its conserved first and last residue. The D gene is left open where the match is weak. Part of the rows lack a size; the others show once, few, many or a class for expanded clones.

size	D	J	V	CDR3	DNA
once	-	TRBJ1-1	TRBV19	CASSMIGVRRTNTEAFF	TGTGCCAGTAGTATGATAGGGGTCCGGCGGACTAACACTGAAGCTTTCTTT
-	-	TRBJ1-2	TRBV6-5	CASRGDAARGYGYTF	TGTGCCAGCAGGGGGGACGCTGCTCGAGGCTATGGCTACACCTTC
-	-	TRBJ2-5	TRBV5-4	CASSATSMETQYF	TGTGCCAGCAGCGCCACTAGCATGGAGACCCAGTACTTC
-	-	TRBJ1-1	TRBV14	CASSQVRNTEAFF	TGTGCCAGCAGCCAAGTACGAAACACTGAAGCTTTCTTT
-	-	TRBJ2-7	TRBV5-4	CASTSGGTLQPRKQYF	TGTGCCAGCACCTCTGGGGGGACTTTACAACCACGCAAGCAGTACTTC
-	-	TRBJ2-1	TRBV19	CASSIVSRGNEQFF	TGTGCCAGTAGTATAGTAAGTCGGGGAAATGAGCAGTTCTTC
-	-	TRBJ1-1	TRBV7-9	CASKSVAEAFF	TGTGCCAGTAAGAGTGTAGCTGAAGCTTTCTTT
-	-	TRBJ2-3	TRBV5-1	CASSLVGGLTDTQYF	TGCGCCAGCAGCTTGGTGGGAGGTCTCACAGATACGCAGTATTTT
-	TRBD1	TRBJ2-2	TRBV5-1	CASSAGTGITGELFF	TGCGCCAGCAGCGCCGGGACAGGGATAACCGGGGAGCTGTTTTTT
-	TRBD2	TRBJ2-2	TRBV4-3	CASSQDPLAGDVVTGELFF	TGCGCCAGCAGCCAAGATCCGCTAGCGGGAGATGTAGTGACCGGGGAGCTGTTTTTT
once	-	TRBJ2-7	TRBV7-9	CASSLVGREEQYF	TGTGCCAGCAGCTTAGTAGGGCGGGAAGAGCAGTACTTC
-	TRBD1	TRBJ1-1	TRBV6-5	CASSPVDREGPEAFF	TGTGCCAGCAGCCCCGTGGACAGGGAGGGACCTGAAGCTTTCTTT
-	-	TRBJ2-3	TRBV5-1	CASSQRVGYSTDTQYF	TGCGCCAGCAGCCAGCGGGTCGGATATAGCACAGATACGCAGTATTTT
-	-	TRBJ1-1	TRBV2	CASSGYGRTTEAFF	TGTGCCAGCAGTGGATACGGTAGAACGACTGAAGCTTTCTTT
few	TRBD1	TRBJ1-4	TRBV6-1	CASSEALQGINEKLFF	TGTGCCAGCAGTGAAGCGCTACAGGGGATTAATGAAAAACTGTTTTTT
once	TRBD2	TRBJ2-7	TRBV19	CASSGLAGYEQYF	TGTGCCAGTAGTGGTCTAGCGGGCTACGAGCAGTACTTC
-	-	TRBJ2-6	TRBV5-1	CASSLLGAGANVLTF	TGCGCCAGCAGCTTGTTAGGAGCGGGGGCCAACGTCCTGACTTTC
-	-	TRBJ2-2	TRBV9	CASSPHIGGELFF	TGTGCCAGCAGCCCTCACATAGGCGGGGAGCTGTTTTTT
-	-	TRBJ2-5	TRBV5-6	CASSLMSGDSQETQYF	TGTGCCAGCAGCTTGATGTCGGGAGACAGCCAAGAGACCCAGTACTTC
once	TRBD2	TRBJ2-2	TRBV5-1	CASSFQLAGITAGELFF	TGCGCCAGCAGCTTTCAGCTAGCGGGAATCACGGCCGGGGAGCTGTTTTTT
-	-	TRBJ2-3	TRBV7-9	CASSLTDTQYF	TGTGCCAGCAGCTTAACCGATACGCAGTATTTT
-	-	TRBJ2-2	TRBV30	CAWSVQSPANTGELFF	TGTGCCTGGAGTGTACAGTCCCCCGCGAACACCGGGGAGCTGTTTTTT
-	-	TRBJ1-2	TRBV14	CASSLGQGNYGYTF	TGTGCCAGCAGCCTTGGACAAGGAAACTATGGCTACACCTTC
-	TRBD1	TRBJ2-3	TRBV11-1	CASSPPLRTGQGSDTQYF	TGTGCCAGCAGCCCACCCCTCCGGACCGGACAGGGTTCAGATACGCAGTATTTT
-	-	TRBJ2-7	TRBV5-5	CASSLVPDTYEQYF	TGTGCCAGCAGCTTGGTCCCGGACACCTACGAGCAGTACTTC
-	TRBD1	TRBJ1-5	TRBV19	CASSPGQKNQPQHF	TGTGCCAGTAGCCCGGGACAGAAAAATCAGCCCCAGCATTTT
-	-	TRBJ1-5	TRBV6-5	CASRDGDQPQHF	TGTGCCAGCAGAGACGGGGATCAGCCCCAGCATTTT
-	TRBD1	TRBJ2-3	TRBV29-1	CSVSTGGGDTQYF	TGCAGCGTATCGACAGGGGGTGGAGATACGCAGTATTTT
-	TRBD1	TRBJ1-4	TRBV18	CASSSLDRGHEKLFF	TGTGCCAGCTCATCCCTTGACAGGGGGCACGAAAAACTGTTTTTT
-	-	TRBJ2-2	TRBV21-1	CASSKWGGHRGAVF	TGTGCCAGCAGCAAATGGGGCGGCCACCGGGGAGCTGTTTTT
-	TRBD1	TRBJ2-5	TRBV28	CASDRGQETQYF	TGTGCCAGCGACAGGGGGCAAGAGACCCAGTACTTC
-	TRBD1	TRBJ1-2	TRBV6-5	CASSYQGGGYYGYTF	TGTGCCAGCAGTTACCAGGGAGGGGGCTACTATGGCTACACCTTC
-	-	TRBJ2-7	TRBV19	CASSMTFSGQYEQYF	TGTGCCAGTAGTATGACATTCTCGGGACAATACGAGCAGTACTTC
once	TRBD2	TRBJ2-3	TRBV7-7	CASSLSGSVADTQYF	TGTGCTAGCAGCTTAAGCGGGAGTGTAGCAGATACGCAGTATTTT
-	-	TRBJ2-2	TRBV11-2	CASRLPNGGLFF	TGTGCCAGCAGACTACCCAACGGGGGGCTGTTTTTT
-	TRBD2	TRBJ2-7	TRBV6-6	CASSYMREAYEQYF	TGTGCCAGCAGTTACATGCGGGAGGCCTACGAGCAGTACTTC